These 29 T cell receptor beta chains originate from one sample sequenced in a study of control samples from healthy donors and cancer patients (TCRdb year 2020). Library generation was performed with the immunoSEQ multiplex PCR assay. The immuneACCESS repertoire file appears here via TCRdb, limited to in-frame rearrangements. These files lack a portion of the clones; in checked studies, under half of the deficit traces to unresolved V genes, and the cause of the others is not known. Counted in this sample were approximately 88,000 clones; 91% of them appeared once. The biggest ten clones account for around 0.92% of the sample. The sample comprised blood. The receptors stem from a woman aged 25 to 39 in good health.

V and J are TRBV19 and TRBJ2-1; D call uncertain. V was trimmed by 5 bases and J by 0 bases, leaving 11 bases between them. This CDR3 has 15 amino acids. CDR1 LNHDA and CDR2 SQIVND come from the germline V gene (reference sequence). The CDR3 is CASSPVQSSYNEQFF. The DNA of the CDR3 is TGTGCCAGTAGTCCCGTTCAAAGCTCCTACAATGAGCAGTTCTTC.

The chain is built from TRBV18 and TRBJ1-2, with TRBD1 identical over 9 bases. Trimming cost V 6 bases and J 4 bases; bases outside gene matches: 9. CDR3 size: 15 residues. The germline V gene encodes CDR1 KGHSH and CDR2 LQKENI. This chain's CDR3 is CASSPRPDRGYGYTF. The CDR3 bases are TGTGCCAGCTCCCCCCGGCCGGACAGGGGCTATGGCTACACCTTC.

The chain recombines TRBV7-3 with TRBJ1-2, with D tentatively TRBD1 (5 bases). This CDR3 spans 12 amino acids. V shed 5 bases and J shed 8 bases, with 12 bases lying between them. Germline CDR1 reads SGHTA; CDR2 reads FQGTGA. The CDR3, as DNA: TGTGCCAGCAGCCCACAAGGGGACGGCTACACCTTC. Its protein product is CASSPQGDGYTF.

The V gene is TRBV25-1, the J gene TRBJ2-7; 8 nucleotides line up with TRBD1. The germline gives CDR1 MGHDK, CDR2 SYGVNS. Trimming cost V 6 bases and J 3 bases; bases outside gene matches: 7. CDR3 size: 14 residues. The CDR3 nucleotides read TGTGCCAGCAGGGAACAGGGGGATGTCTACGAGCAGTACTTC. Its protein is CASREQGDVYEQYF.

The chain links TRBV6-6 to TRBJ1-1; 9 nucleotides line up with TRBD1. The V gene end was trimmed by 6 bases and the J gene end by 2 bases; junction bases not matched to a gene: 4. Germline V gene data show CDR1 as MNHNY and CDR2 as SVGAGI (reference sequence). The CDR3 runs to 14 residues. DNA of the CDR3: TGTGCCAGCAGCCCGGACAGGGGCAACACTGAAGCTTTCTTT. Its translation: CASSPDRGNTEAFF.

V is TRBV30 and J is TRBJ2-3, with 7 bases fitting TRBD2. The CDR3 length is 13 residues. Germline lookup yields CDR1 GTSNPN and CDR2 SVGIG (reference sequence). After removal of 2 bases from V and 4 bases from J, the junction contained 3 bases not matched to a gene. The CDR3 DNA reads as TGTGCCTGGAGTCAGCGGGGTGCAGATACGCAGTATTTT. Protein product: CAWSQRGADTQYF.

CDR3 sequence: CASSLWVTGDSNQPQHF. The DNA of the CDR3 is TGTGCCAGCAGTTTATGGGTGACAGGGGATAGCAATCAGCCCCAGCATTTT. The chain uses TRBV28 and TRBJ1-5, with TRBD1 matching over 8 bases. V trimming: 0 bases; J trimming: 0 bases; junction bases outside the gene matches: 4. This CDR3 is built from 17 residues. CDR1 MDHEN and CDR2 SYDVKM come from the germline V gene.

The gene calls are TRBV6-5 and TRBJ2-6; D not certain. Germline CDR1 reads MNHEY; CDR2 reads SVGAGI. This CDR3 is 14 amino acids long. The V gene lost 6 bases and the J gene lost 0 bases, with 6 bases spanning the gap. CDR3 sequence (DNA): TGTGCCAGCAGGACGGGCTCTGGGGCCAACGTCCTGACTTTC. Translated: CASRTGSGANVLTF.

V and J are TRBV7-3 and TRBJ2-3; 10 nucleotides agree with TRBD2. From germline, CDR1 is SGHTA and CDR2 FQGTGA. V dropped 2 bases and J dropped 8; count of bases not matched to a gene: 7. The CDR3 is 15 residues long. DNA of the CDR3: TGTGCCAGCAGCTTACTAGCGGGGGCCGGGGGTACGCAGTATTTT. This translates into CASSLLAGAGGTQYF.

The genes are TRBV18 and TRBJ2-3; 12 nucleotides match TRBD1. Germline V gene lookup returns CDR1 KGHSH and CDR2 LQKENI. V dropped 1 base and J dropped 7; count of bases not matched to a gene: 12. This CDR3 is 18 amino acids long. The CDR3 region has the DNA TGTGCCAGCTCACCACTTGAGGCAGGGACAGGGGGCAAACATACGCAGTATTTT. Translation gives CASSPLEAGTGGKHTQYF.

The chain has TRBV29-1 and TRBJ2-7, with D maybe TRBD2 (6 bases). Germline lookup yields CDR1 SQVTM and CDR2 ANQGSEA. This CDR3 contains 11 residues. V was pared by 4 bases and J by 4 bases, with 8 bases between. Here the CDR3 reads CSVAGVYEQYF. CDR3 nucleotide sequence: TGCAGCGTTGCGGGAGTATACGAGCAGTACTTC.

Here the CDR3 reads CASSRDREDEQYF. The DNA of the CDR3 is TGTGCCAGCAGCCGTGACAGGGAGGACGAGCAGTACTTC. V is TRBV5-5 and J is TRBJ2-7; D perhaps matches TRBD1 (7 bases). The V gene lost 4 bases and the J gene lost 5 bases, with 13 bases spanning the gap. The CDR3 is made up of 13 amino acids. The germline V gene has CDR1 SGHKS and CDR2 YYEKEE (reference sequence).

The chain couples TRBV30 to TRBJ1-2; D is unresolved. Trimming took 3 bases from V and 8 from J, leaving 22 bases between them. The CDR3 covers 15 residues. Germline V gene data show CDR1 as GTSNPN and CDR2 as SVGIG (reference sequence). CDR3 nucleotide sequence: TGTGCCTGGAGGGGAGTGAAGGGCCCTCAAGGAGGCTACACCTTC. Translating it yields CAWRGVKGPQGGYTF.

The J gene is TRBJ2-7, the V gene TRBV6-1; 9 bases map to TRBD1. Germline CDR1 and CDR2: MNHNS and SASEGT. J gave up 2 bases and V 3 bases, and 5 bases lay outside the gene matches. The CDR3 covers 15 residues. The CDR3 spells CASSDGQGSPYEQYF. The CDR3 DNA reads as TGTGCCAGCAGTGATGGACAGGGGTCCCCCTACGAGCAGTACTTC.

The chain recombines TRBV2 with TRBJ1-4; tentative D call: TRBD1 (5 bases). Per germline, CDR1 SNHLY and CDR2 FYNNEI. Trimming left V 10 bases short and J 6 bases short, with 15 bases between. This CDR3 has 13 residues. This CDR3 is CATARGTDEKLFF. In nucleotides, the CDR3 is TGTGCCACGGCCCGGGGGACGGATGAAAAACTGTTTTTT.

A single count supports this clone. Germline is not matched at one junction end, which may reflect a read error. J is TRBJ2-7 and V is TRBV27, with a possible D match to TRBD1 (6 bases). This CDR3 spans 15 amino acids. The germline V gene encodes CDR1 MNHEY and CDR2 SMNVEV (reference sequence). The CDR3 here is CASSPDLGQVYEQYF. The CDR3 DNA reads TGTGCCAGCAGTCCCGATTTGGGACAAGTTTACGAACAGTACTTC.

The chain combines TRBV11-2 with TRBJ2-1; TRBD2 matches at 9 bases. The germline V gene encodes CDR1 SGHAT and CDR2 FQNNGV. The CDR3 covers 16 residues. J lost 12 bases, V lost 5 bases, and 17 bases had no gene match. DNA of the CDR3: TGTGCCAGCAGCCCGAAGTTGGGCAGCGGGGGGTCGTCGCAGTTCTTC. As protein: CASSPKLGSGGSSQFF.

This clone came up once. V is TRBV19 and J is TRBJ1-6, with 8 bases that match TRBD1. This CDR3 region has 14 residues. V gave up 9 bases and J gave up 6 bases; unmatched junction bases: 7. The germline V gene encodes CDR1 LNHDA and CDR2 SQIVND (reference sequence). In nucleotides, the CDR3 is TGTGCCAGCCAGACAGGGGTCGGTAATTCACCCCTCCACTTT. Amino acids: CASQTGVGNSPLHF.

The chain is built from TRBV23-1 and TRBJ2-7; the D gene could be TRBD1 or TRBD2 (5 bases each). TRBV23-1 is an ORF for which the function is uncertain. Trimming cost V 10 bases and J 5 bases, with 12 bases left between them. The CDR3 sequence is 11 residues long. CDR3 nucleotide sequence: TGCGCCAACGAGGGGTTCGACGAGCAGTACTTC. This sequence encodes CANEGFDEQYF.

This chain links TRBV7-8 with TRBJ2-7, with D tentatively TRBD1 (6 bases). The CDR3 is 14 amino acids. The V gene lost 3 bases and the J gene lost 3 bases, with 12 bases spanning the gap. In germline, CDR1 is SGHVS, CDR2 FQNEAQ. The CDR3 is CASSFLGGVYEQYF. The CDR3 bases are TGTGCCAGCAGCTTCCTAGGGGGTGTCTACGAGCAGTACTTC.

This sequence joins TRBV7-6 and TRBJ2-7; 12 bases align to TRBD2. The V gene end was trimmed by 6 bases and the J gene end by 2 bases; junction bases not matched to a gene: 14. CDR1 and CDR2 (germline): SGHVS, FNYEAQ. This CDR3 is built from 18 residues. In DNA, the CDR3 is TGTGCCAGCAGACCCGGGACTAGCGGGCATCGCCTTACCTACGAGCAGTACTTC. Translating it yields CASRPGTSGHRLTYEQYF.

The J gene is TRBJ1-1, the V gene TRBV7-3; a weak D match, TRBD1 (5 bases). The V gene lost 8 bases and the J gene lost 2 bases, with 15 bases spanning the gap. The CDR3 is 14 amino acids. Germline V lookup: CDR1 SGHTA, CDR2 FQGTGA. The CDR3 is CASSRGSGNTEAFF. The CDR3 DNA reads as TGTGCCAGCTCCCGGGGGTCCGGAAACACTGAAGCTTTCTTT.

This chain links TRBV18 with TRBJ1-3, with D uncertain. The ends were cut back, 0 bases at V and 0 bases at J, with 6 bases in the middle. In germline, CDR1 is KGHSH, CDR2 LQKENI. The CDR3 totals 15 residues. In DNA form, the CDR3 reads TGTGCCAGCTCACCACCCGCACTCTCTGGAAACACCATATATTTT. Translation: CASSPPALSGNTIYF.

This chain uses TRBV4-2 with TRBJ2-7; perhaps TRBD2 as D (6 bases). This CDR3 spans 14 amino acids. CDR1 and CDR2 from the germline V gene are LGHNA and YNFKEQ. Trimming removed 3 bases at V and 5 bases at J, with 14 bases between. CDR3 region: CASSHGRGIDEQYF. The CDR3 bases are TGTGCCAGCAGCCACGGGCGGGGAATAGACGAGCAGTACTTC.

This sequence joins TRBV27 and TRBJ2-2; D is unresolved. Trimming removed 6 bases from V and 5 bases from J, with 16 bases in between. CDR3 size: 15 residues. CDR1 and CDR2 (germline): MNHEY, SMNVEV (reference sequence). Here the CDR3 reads CASSRKPTRTGELFF. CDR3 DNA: TGTGCCAGCAGCAGAAAGCCCACAAGGACCGGGGAGCTGTTTTTT.

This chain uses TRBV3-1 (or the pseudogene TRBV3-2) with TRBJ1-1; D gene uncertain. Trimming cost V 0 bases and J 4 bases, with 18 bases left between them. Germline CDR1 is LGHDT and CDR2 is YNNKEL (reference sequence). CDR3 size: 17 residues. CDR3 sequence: CASSQEIVGRVSTEAFF. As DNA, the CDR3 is TGTGCCAGCAGCCAAGAAATAGTAGGACGGGTAAGCACTGAAGCTTTCTTT.

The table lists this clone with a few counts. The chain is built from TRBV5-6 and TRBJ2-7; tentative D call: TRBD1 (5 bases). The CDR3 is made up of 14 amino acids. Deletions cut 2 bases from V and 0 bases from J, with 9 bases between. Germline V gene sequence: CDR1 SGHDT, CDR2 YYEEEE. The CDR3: CASSLGQSSYEQYF. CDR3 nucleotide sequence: TGTGCCAGCAGCTTAGGACAAAGCTCCTACGAGCAGTACTTC.

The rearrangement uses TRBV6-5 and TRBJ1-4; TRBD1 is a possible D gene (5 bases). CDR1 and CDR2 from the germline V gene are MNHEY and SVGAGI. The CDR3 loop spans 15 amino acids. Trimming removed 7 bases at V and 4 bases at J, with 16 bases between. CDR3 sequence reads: CASMRTPNNNEKLFF. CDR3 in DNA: TGTGCCAGCATGAGGACACCAAATAATAATGAAAAACTGTTTTTT.

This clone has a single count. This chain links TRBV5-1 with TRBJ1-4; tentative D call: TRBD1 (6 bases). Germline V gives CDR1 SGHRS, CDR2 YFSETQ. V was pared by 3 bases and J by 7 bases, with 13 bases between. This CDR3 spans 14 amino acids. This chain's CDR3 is CASSSWGQSEKLFF. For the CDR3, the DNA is TGCGCCAGCAGCTCTTGGGGACAAAGTGAAAAACTGTTTTTT.